This paragraph covers one T cell receptor beta chain sequence. The target antigen is unknown. This sample is drawn from a study of cytomegalovirus exposure and HLA in healthy donors. Study results and limitations: Presence/absence analyses assumed roughly uniform sequencing depth across donors, which may not hold. Cytomegalovirus status was reportedly diagnosed by the classifier with high sensitivity and specificity.

Trimming took 1 base from V and 2 from J, leaving 7 bases between them. Germline V gene sequence: CDR1 SGHRS, CDR2 YFSETQ. This CDR3 is built from 13 residues. The PCR used 60 Vbeta and 13 Jbeta primers. Libraries were prepared by immunoSEQ multiplex PCR; TCRdb keeps only in-frame clonotypes and omits some of them. The repertoire holds under 300,000 clones, with about 80% as singletons. J is TRBJ2-7 and V is TRBV5-1; D may be TRBD1 (5 bases). The sample consisted of PBMCs. This clonotype was sampled from a woman aged 55-69 years in good health and CMV-seropositive. CDR3 loop: CASSLRGTYEQYF. Here the CDR3 DNA reads TGCGCCAGCAGCTTGAGGGGAACCTACGAGCAGTACTTC.